This TCR beta chain was captured by sequencing in a study of prognosis after radiotherapy for stage I lung cancer. About the research overall: The study deemed all of its non-small cell lung cancer patients medically inoperable. Median age was 74.5 years (roughly 50 to 90) among 10 to 15 men and a handful of women. Post-radiotherapy, distant metastases were observed in a handful of patients (median 7 months), whereas no significant progression was observed in about 14.

Imaging by CT and PET/CT found every patient node-negative, and no patient had prior chemotherapy, radiotherapy or other malignancies. By two-round multiplex PCR, the TCR beta CDR3 was amplified from genomic DNA. During first-round PCR, primers specific to each TRBV and TRBJ gene were used. TCRdb analysed the multiplex PCR reads with MiXCR anew, one entry per CDR3 protein. Altogether roughly 26,000 distinct CDR3 sequences are present, around 30% being singletons, with the ten largest covering 30% to 45%. CDR1 is ENHRY and CDR2 is SYGVKD in the germline V gene. V lost 3 bases and J lost 5, with 17 bases in between. CDR3 length equals 15 residues.

This TCR derives from a donor aged 50 or older with non-small cell lung cancer. The chain employs TRBV10-3 and TRBJ2-7; D not certain. Sequences were derived from PBMCs, sampled before or after stereotactic body radiation therapy (not recorded which). The CDR3 is CAISEAPPGAHEQYF. The CDR3 DNA follows: TGTGCCATCAGTGAAGCCCCTCCAGGAGCCCACGAGCAGTACTTC.